Each of the 30 T cell receptor beta chains below was sequenced from the same sample in a study of graft-versus-host responses after intestinal transplantation (dated by TCRdb to about 2021). The antigens these receptors bind are not known. Taken with the paper, the label for time point translates to: cells obtained before transplantation from donor or recipient. Libraries were made using the immunoSEQ multiplex PCR assay. The source is immuneACCESS, and TCRdb retained only in-frame sequences with V and J called. Part of the clones is not carried over; for the studies checked, unresolved V genes explain less than half of this, and the remainder is unexplained. Present in this sample are about 90,000 clones, roughly 80% of which were seen just once. The ten largest clones take up roughly 0.83% of the sample. Sequencing used unstimulated CD4+ T cells sorted from spleen or lymph node cells, obtained before intestinal transplant. These receptor sequences come from a human donor who received an intestinal transplant.

This chain connects TRBV5-1 to TRBJ1-3; 7 nucleotides align to TRBD1. With V trimmed by 5 bases and J by 7 bases, 9 bases remained unmatched. CDR3 size: 14 residues. CDR1 SGHRS and CDR2 YFSETQ come from the germline V gene. The CDR3 sequence is CASSSGQASNTIYF. As DNA, the CDR3 is TGCGCCAGCAGTTCCGGACAGGCAAGCAACACCATATATTTT.

This chain joins TRBV7-9 and TRBJ2-2, with 11 bases fitting TRBD2. Germline assignment: CDR1 SEHNR and CDR2 FQNEAQ (reference sequence). The CDR3 is 16 residues long. With V trimmed by 5 bases and J by 1 base, 3 bases remained unmatched. CDR3 region: CASSQGLAGNTGELFF. The CDR3, as DNA: TGTGCCAGCAGCCAAGGACTAGCGGGGAACACCGGGGAGCTGTTTTTT.

The chain has TRBV7-8 and TRBJ2-7, with a possible D match to TRBD1 (6 bases). CDR3 length: 15 residues. With 1 base removed from V and 1 base from J, the gap between germline ends came to 11 bases. Looked up from germline, CDR1 is SGHVS and CDR2 is FQNEAQ. The CDR3 DNA sequence: TGTGCCAGCAGCTTAGGGTACAGGGCGTCCTACGAGCAGTACTTC. Its translation is CASSLGYRASYEQYF.

CDR3 sequence (DNA): TGTGCCAGCAGCTTGACTAGCGGGGGGGTGGATGAGCAGTTCTTC. Translation: CASSLTSGGVDEQFF. The chain links TRBV11-3 to TRBJ2-1, with TRBD2 matching 14 bases. The CDR3 loop spans 15 amino acids. V was pared by 3 bases and J by 8 bases, with 3 bases of the junction left unmatched. Per the germline V gene, CDR1 is SGHNT and CDR2 is YENEEA. Using reference TRBV11-3 and TRBJ2-1 for the parts outside the CDR3, the full variable domain is EAGVVQSPRYKIIEKKQPVAFWCNPISGHNTLYWYLQNLGQGPELLIRYENEEAVDDSQLPKDRFSAERLKGVDSTLKIQPAELGDSAVYLCASSLTSGGVDEQFFGPGTRLTVL.

The chain is built from TRBV28 and TRBJ2-7, with 8 bases identical to TRBD2. CDR3 length: 12 residues. CDR1 MDHEN and CDR2 SYDVKM come from the germline V gene. V was clipped by 5 bases and J by 3 bases; unmatched bases: 0. The CDR3 spells CASSRGGYEQYF. The CDR3 region has the DNA TGTGCCAGCAGTCGGGGGGGCTACGAGCAGTACTTC.

This clone was recorded only once. The chain recombines TRBV2 with TRBJ1-2, with TRBD1 matching 7 bases. The length of the CDR3 is 15 residues. The J segment lost 4 bases and the V segment lost 5 bases, leaving 10 bases of the junction unmatched. From germline, CDR1 is SNHLY and CDR2 FYNNEI. In DNA, the CDR3 is TGTGCCAGCAGTCCCGACAGGGTGGTTACCTATGGCTACACCTTC. Amino acid sequence: CASSPDRVVTYGYTF.

The chain links TRBV27 to TRBJ1-4, with a weak D call TRBD1 (5 bases). Germline values: CDR1 MNHEY, CDR2 SMNVEV (reference sequence). Trimming took off 1 base at V and 4 bases at J, with 7 bases between the two ends. The CDR3 has 14 residues. CDR3 DNA: TGTGCCAGCAGTTTATGGGGGGGTAATGAAAAACTGTTTTTT. This gives the protein CASSLWGGNEKLFF.

As to this clone: The germline gene is not matched at one end of the junction; a read error may be the cause. V gene TRBV20-1 combines with J gene TRBJ1-2; D gene unclear. The CDR3 extends over 9 amino acids. The germline V gene has CDR1 DFQATT and CDR2 SNEGSKA (reference sequence). The CDR3 here is CSASLRSYF. DNA of the CDR3: TGCAGTGCTAGTTTGCGCTCCTACTTC.

The V and J genes are TRBV29-1 and TRBJ2-1, with 10 bases fitting TRBD2. Germline assignment: CDR1 SQVTM and CDR2 ANQGSEA. The V and J ends lost 5 bases and 2 bases, in that order; junction bases with no gene match: 0. The CDR3 is 13 amino acids. CDR3 sequence: CSVSGRAYNEQFF. DNA for the CDR3: TGCAGCGTTAGCGGGAGGGCCTACAATGAGCAGTTCTTC.

The gene calls are TRBV7-9 and TRBJ1-3; D perhaps matches TRBD1 (6 bases). From germline, CDR1 is SEHNR and CDR2 FQNEAQ (reference sequence). The length of the CDR3 is 15 residues. Trimming left V 2 bases short and J 0 bases short, with 8 bases between. CDR3: CASSLRGSSGNTIYF. The CDR3 DNA sequence: TGTGCCAGCAGCTTAAGGGGGAGCTCTGGAAACACCATATATTTT.

The chain has TRBV5-1 and TRBJ2-1; 11 bases agree with TRBD2. Germline trimming cut 4 bases from V and 6 bases from J; bases unmatched to any gene: 9. Germline CDR1 reads SGHRS; CDR2 reads YFSETQ. This CDR3 is built from 16 residues. The CDR3 sequence: CASSATSSGGSNEQFF. As DNA, the CDR3 is TGCGCCAGCAGCGCCACGTCTAGCGGGGGGTCCAATGAGCAGTTCTTC.

This chain joins TRBV28 and TRBJ1-2; TRBD1 is a possible D gene (6 bases). CDR3 size: 13 residues. The ends were cut back, 8 bases at V and 4 bases at J, with 14 bases in the middle. Germline V CDR1 and CDR2: MDHEN, SYDVKM. The CDR3 DNA is TGTGCCAGCCACCTGGCAGGGGCCTATGGCTACACCTTC. It specifies CASHLAGAYGYTF.

The chain uses TRBV5-1 and TRBJ2-7; 9 bases are shared with TRBD1. The V and J ends lost 2 bases and 2 bases, in that order; junction bases with no gene match: 5. This CDR3 spans 15 amino acids. Germline values: CDR1 SGHRS, CDR2 YFSETQ. CDR3 nucleotides: TGCGCCAGCAGCTTAGAGACAGGGGGACCCTACGAGCAGTACTTC. This gives the protein CASSLETGGPYEQYF.

The rearrangement joins TRBV28 to TRBJ1-4; D call uncertain. This CDR3 comprises 13 residues. Germline loops: CDR1 MDHEN, CDR2 SYDVKM. Trimming cost V 7 bases and J 7 bases, with 13 bases left between them. DNA for the CDR3: TGTGCCAGCACGGACTCAACGAGTGAAAAACTGTTTTTT. As protein: CASTDSTSEKLFF.

The CDR3 DNA reads as TGTGCCAGCAGCCCCGGGAGGTGGGTCGGCTACACCTTC. Amino acid sequence: CASSPGRWVGYTF. The V call is TRBV11-2, the J call TRBJ1-2; D ambiguous. This CDR3 has 13 residues. V lost 5 bases and J 8 bases, leaving 15 bases between the germline ends. Germline V CDR1 and CDR2: SGHAT, FQNNGV.

This clone has more than one count but fewer than ten. J is TRBJ1-2 and V is TRBV29-1; tentatively, D is TRBD1 (5 bases). The germline gives CDR1 SQVTM, CDR2 ANQGSEA. The CDR3 extends over 12 amino acids. V was cut by 6 bases and J by 1 base, with 9 bases left in between. In DNA, the CDR3 is TGCAGCGTCTCCGGGGGTAACTATGGCTACACCTTC. As protein: CSVSGGNYGYTF.

The chain recombines TRBV19 with TRBJ1-4; TRBD1 matches at 7 bases. The ends lost 3 bases at V and 4 bases at J; junction bases unmatched: 5. From germline, CDR1 is LNHDA and CDR2 SQIVND (reference sequence). The CDR3 is 15 residues long. CDR3 sequence (DNA): TGTGCCAGTAGTATGGGGACAGTTCTTAATGAAAAACTGTTTTTT. This sequence encodes CASSMGTVLNEKLFF.

Note on this clone: The junction departs from germline at one end; a sequencing error may be responsible. The chain recombines TRBV4-1 with TRBJ1-2; D gene unclear. The CDR3 is made up of 16 amino acids. Germline V gene data show CDR1 as MGHRA and CDR2 as YSYEKL. Written as DNA, the CDR3 is TGCGCCAGCAGCCAAGTTTGGAGAGGAGCTAACCATGGCTACACCTTC. It translates to CASSQVWRGANHGYTF.

This clone was recorded once. This chain uses TRBV5-1 with TRBJ2-5; 11 bases are a match to TRBD1. With V trimmed by 4 bases and J by 8 bases, 7 bases remained unmatched. The CDR3 extends over 14 amino acids. CDR1 is SGHRS, CDR2 YFSETQ, per germline. This CDR3 is CASSPGQGASTQYF. CDR3 DNA sequence: TGCGCCAGCAGCCCAGGACAGGGGGCCTCCACCCAGTACTTC.

This rearrangement joins TRBV5-1 to TRBJ2-1; 7 nucleotides agree with TRBD1. The CDR3 covers 15 residues. Germline-derived CDR1 and CDR2 are SGHRS and YFSETQ. J was trimmed by 5 bases and V by 4 bases; bases with no gene match: 9. The CDR3 is CASSLDRVGHNEQFF. Written as DNA, the CDR3 is TGCGCCAGCAGCCTAGACAGGGTCGGCCACAATGAGCAGTTCTTC. The full variable domain, completed using reference TRBV5-1 and TRBJ2-1, is KAGVTQTPRYLIKTRGQQVTLSCSPISGHRSVSWYQQTPGQGLQFLFEYFSETQRNKGNFPGRFSGRQFSNSRSEMNVSTLELGDSALYLCASSLDRVGHNEQFFGPGTRLTVL.

This clone occurred a few times. The chain combines TRBV27 with TRBJ2-1; TRBD2 matches 10 bases. There are 15 residues in the CDR3. The germline V gene has CDR1 MNHEY and CDR2 SMNVEV (reference sequence). The J segment lost 5 bases and the V segment lost 4 bases, leaving 5 bases of the junction unmatched. The CDR3 coding sequence is TGTGCCAGCAGTTCCCGACTAGCGGGCGACAATGAGCAGTTCTTC. Translated: CASSSRLAGDNEQFF.

This chain connects TRBV5-1 to TRBJ2-1; 14 bases agree with TRBD2. The length of the CDR3 is 16 residues. The germline CDR1 and CDR2 sequences are SGHRS and YFSETQ. V lost 0 bases, J lost 9 bases, and 5 bases stayed unmatched. The CDR3 bases are TGCGCCAGCAGCTTGGAAGGGACTAGCGGGAGAGGTGAGCAGTTCTTC. It specifies CASSLEGTSGRGEQFF. Supplemented by reference TRBV5-1 and TRBJ2-1, the full variable domain reads KAGVTQTPRYLIKTRGQQVTLSCSPISGHRSVSWYQQTPGQGLQFLFEYFSETQRNKGNFPGRFSGRQFSNSRSEMNVSTLELGDSALYLCASSLEGTSGRGEQFFGPGTRLTVL.

V is TRBV5-4 and J is TRBJ2-1; TRBD2 aligns across 7 bases. The CDR3 covers 15 residues. Trimming cost V 3 bases and J 2 bases; bases outside gene matches: 5. Looked up from germline, CDR1 is SGHNT and CDR2 is YYREEE (reference sequence). The CDR3 coding sequence is TGTGCCAGCAGCTGGAGCCGGGGGGCCTACAATGAGCAGTTCTTC. Its translation: CASSWSRGAYNEQFF.

The CDR3 nucleotides are TGCGCCAGCAGCAGCCCACGCGGGAGCGGGAGGGGAGAGACCCAGTACTTC. Protein product: CASSSPRGSGRGETQYF. This sequence joins TRBV5-1 and TRBJ2-5, with TRBD2 matching 10 bases. The CDR3 totals 17 residues. Trimming at V came to 4 bases and at J to 4 bases, leaving 13 bases not matched to a gene. The germline V gene has CDR1 SGHRS and CDR2 YFSETQ.

On this clone: Other DNA sequences of this sample code for an identical CDR3. The rearrangement links TRBV18 to TRBJ2-7, with D maybe TRBD1 (6 bases). Germline V lookup: CDR1 KGHSH, CDR2 LQKENI. The CDR3 sequence is 14 residues long. Between the trimmed V and J ends, which lost 2 bases and 6 bases, there was a span of 14 bases. The CDR3 bases are TGTGCCAGCTCACCAACCCCAACAGGGAGCGAGCAGTACTTC. This sequence encodes CASSPTPTGSEQYF.

This clone was detected a few times. This chain connects TRBV5-6 to TRBJ2-4; 7 bases line up with TRBD1. This CDR3 spans 14 amino acids. Germline-derived CDR1 and CDR2 are SGHDT and YYEEEE. With 4 bases clipped from V and 0 bases from J, the junction kept 1 base outside the gene matches. In DNA form, the CDR3 reads TGTGCCAGCAGCAGGGGGCTAGCCAAAAACATTCAGTACTTC. It specifies CASSRGLAKNIQYF. The complete variable domain, with remaining parts taken from reference TRBV5-6 and TRBJ2-4, reads DAGVTQSPTHLIKTRGQQVTLRCSPKSGHDTVSWYQQALGQGPQFIFQYYEEEERQRGNFPDRFSGHQFPNYSSELNVNALLLGDSALYLCASSRGLAKNIQYFGAGTRLSVL.

The CDR3 is CASSQDQRGGYNEQFF. CDR3 sequence (DNA): TGCGCCAGCAGCCAAGATCAGCGGGGGGGGTACAATGAGCAGTTCTTC. The V and J genes are TRBV4-1 and TRBJ2-1; 10 positions agree with TRBD2. The CDR3 totals 16 residues. V was clipped by 0 bases and J by 4 bases; unmatched bases: 3. Germline CDR1 MGHRA, CDR2 YSYEKL.

The chain has TRBV28 and TRBJ2-7; possibly TRBD2 for D (7 bases). From germline, CDR1 is MDHEN and CDR2 SYDVKM. Trimming stripped 1 base from V and 0 bases from J, with 19 bases between. There are 18 residues in the CDR3. In DNA form, the CDR3 reads TGTGCCAGCAGTTTATCGATCGGGGGGCAGGCCGTCTCCTACGAGCAGTACTTC. Translation: CASSLSIGGQAVSYEQYF.

This clone was seen a few times. The genes are TRBV7-2 and TRBJ2-1; no clear D gene. The germline gives CDR1 SGHTA, CDR2 FQGNSA. V was cut by 10 bases and J by 4 bases, with 20 bases left in between. This CDR3 is built from 15 residues. The CDR3 loop reads CATSKSYRGYNEQFF. The CDR3 region has the DNA TGTGCCACCTCAAAATCGTATCGCGGTTACAATGAGCAGTTCTTC.

The V gene is TRBV5-1, the J gene TRBJ1-1, with unresolved D. CDR3 length equals 13 residues. V was cut by 5 bases and J by 1 base, with 9 bases left in between. CDR1 SGHRS and CDR2 YFSETQ come from the germline V gene. The CDR3 protein is CASRLLPNTEAFF. In DNA form, the CDR3 reads TGCGCCAGCAGATTACTCCCGAACACTGAAGCTTTCTTT.